The entry below gives a single T cell receptor (beta chain) sequence along with its context. No antigen is known for it. This CDR3 region has 14 residues. J gave up 5 bases and V 5 bases, and 6 bases lay outside the gene matches. CDR1 is SGHVS and CDR2 is FQNEAQ in the germline V gene. The data are from a study of beta chain features in type 1 diabetes. The wider study: Age and gender were similar between patients and healthy donors, as were cell yields. General study findings and limits: Moderately but significantly shorter TCRB CDR3s were found in Type 1 diabetes patients in all four CD4+ subsets. Patients showed naive, central memory and Treg TCRB repertoires that appeared more similar than those of healthy donors.

Sorting of CD4+ naive, central memory, regulatory and stem cell-like memory cells was performed via CD45RO/CCR7/CD25/CD127/CD95/CD27. TCRB transcripts that were expressed got sequenced, as all of the isolated RNA had been reverse transcribed. Method: immunoSEQ multiplex PCR; TCRdb's copy keeps in-frame clones and lacks some. The profile shows about 620,000 clones, about 16% of them singletons. The sample was naive CD4+ T cells from blood. The gene calls are TRBV7-8 and TRBJ1-1, with 9 positions matching TRBD1. This clonotype was obtained from a man between 18 and 35 years old in good health. CDR3 sequence reads: CASSAWDRVTEAFF. The CDR3 DNA reads as TGTGCCAGCAGCGCCTGGGACAGGGTTACTGAAGCTTTCTTT.